The clone carrying this T cell receptor beta chain appeared a single time. The antigen is not known. One junction end disagrees with the germline gene, perhaps due to a read error. The sample originates from a study of cytomegalovirus exposure and HLA in healthy donors. General observations from the study: A classifier reportedly called cytomegalovirus status with high sensitivity and specificity. Using a false discovery rate of 0.05, a later analysis showed that 16,000 or so TCR beta sequences were associated with HLA alleles. A few V segments could not be told apart, such as TRBV6-2 and TRBV6-3, and were left out.

Both 60 Vbeta primers and 13 Jbeta primers went into the PCR. Original analysis: Later, an analysis found some 80 million unique TCR beta chains, and approximately 10 million of these were shared. Produced via immunoSEQ multiplex PCR; TCRdb's table is partial and in-frame only. V, J and clone size were drawn from that table, and D and trimming were deduced from the DNA. The sample holds approximately 110,000 clones; approximately 78% are singletons and the top ten take around 4%. Germline V gene lookup returns CDR1 MNHEY and CDR2 SMNVEV (reference sequence). The CDR3 is 15 amino acids. What was sequenced was PBMCs. The genes are TRBV27 and TRBJ2-2, with 9 bases lining up with TRBD1. The receptor comes from a middle-aged man in good health and CMV-seronegative. DNA for the CDR3: TGTGCCAGCAGTACCGGGACAGGGAACATCGGGGAGCTGTTTTTT. Translated: CASSTGTGNIGELFF.